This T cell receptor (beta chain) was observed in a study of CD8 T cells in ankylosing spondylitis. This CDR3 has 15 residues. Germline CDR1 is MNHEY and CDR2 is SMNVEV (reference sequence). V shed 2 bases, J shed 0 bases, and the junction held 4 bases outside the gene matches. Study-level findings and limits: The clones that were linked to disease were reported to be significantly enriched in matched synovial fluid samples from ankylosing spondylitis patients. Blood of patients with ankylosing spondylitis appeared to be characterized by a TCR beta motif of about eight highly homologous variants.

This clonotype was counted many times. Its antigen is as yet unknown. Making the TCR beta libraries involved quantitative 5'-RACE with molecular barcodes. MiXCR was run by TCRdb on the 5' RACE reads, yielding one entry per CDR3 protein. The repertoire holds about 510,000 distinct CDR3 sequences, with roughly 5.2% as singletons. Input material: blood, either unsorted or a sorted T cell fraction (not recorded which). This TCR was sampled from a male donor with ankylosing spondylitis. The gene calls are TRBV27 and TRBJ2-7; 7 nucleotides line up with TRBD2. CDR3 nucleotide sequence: TGTGCCAGCAGTTTAAGACTAGCCTACTCCTACGAGCAGTACTTC. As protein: CASSLRLAYSYEQYF.